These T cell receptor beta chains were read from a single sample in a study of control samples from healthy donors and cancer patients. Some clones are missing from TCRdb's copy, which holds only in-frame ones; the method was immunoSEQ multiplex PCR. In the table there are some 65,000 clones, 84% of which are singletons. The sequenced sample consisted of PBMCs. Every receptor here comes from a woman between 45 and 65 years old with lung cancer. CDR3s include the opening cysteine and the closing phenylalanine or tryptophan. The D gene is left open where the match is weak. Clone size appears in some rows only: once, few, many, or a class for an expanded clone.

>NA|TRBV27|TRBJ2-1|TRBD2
CASSLFRLAGGYGEQFF
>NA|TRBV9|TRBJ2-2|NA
CASSVAGGANTGELFF
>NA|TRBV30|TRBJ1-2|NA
CAWNPAAEYGYTF
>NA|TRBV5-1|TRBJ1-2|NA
CASSLGLDNYGYTF
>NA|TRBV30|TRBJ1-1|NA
CAWSFRSNTEAFF
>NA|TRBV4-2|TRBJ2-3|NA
CASSQGGSSADTQYF
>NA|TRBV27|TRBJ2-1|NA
CASEGWGRDEQFF
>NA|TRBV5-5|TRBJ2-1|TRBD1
CASSPGTGFYNEQFF
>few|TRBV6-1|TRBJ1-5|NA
CASSEALLGRVNQPQHF
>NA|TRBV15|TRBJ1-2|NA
CATSRSTYGYTF
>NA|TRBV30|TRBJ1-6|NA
CAWAPRVASPLHF
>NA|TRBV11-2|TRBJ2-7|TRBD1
CASSLGTGEGEQYF
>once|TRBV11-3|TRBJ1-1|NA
CASARSDNTEAFF
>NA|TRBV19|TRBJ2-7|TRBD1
CASSTRADRGENEQYF
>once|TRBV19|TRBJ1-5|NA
CASINRTASNQPQHF
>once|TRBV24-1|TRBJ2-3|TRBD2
CATSDPIAGGTDTQYF
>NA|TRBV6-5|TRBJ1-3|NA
CASKDVFSGNTIYF
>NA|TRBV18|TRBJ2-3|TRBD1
CASSPDRANTDTQYF
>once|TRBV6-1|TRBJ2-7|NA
CASSEDYRRGPYEQYF
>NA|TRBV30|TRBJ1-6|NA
CAWRTPGGLSSPLHF
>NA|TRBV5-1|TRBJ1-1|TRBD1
CASSPDRGNTEAFF
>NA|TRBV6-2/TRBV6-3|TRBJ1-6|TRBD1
CASSPWTGVNSPLHF
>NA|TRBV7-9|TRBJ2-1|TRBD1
CASSSGQGSYNEQFF
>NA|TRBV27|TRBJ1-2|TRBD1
CASGPYRDRDGYTF
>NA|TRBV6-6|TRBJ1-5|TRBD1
CASSPLDRGSPRNQPQHF
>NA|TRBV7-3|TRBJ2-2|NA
CASSRSWGPNTGELFF
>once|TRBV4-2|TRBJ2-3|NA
CASSQGGDLEGTDTQYF
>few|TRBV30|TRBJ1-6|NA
CAWREGQFYNSPLHF
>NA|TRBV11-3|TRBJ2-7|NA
CASSKGQSSYEQYF
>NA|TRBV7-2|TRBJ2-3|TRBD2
CASSFYSGEADTQYF
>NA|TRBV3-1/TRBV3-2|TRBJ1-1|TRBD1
CASSQVTGGMNTEAFF